This passage covers 24 T cell receptor beta chains from one sample sequenced in a study of T cells in Graves' hyperthyroidism and ophthalmopathy. What was amplified from RNA transcripts were TCR beta CDR3 regions. During a first-round RT-PCR of the TCR CDR3, the HTBI primer set was used. TCRdb fed the multiplex PCR reads into MiXCR, producing one record per CDR3 protein. This sample has 600,000 or so distinct CDR3 sequences, with around 15% found just once. Sequencing input: blood. Receptors were obtained from a young woman with Graves' hyperthyroidism.

In this sample, this clonotype turned up many times. The chain uses TRBV2 and TRBJ1-5, with 8 nucleotides matching TRBD1. Germline V gene sequence: CDR1 SNHLY, CDR2 FYNNEI. The CDR3 is 15 amino acids. Trimming removed 6 bases from V and 3 bases from J; junction bases left unmatched: 7. The CDR3: CASSIRQGNNQPQHF. The DNA for the CDR3 is TGTGCCAGCAGCATAAGACAGGGGAACAATCAGCCCCAGCATTTT.

The chain joins TRBV2 to TRBJ2-3, with TRBD2 matching 11 bases. CDR1 and CDR2 from the germline V gene are SNHLY and FYNNEI. Trimming cost V 2 bases and J 2 bases; bases outside gene matches: 3. The CDR3 sequence is 16 residues long. The DNA of the CDR3 is TGTGCCAGCAGTGAACTAGCGGGAGGCCCCACAGATACGCAGTATTTT. It is translated as CASSELAGGPTDTQYF. The full variable domain, its missing parts supplied by reference TRBV2 and TRBJ2-3, is EPEVTQTPSHQVTQMGQEVILRCVPISNHLYFYWYRQILGQKVEFLVSFYNNEISEKSEIFDDQFSVERPDGSNFTLKIRSTKLEDSAMYFCASSELAGGPTDTQYFGPGTRLTVL.

The chain combines TRBV29-1 with TRBJ2-1, with 9 bases fitting TRBD2. The CDR3 is 14 amino acids. Germline V gives CDR1 SQVTM, CDR2 ANQGSEA. V was clipped by 3 bases and J by 10 bases; unmatched bases: 10. The CDR3 loop is CSVDSGSSYTEQFF. In DNA form, the CDR3 reads TGCAGCGTTGATAGCGGGAGTTCCTACACCGAGCAGTTCTTC.

Regarding this clonotype: A read error is possible here, since a much larger clone lies one base away. V and J are TRBV12-3 or TRBV12-4 and TRBJ2-7, with 7 bases that match TRBD2. This CDR3 comprises 17 residues. V gave up 6 bases and J gave up 7 bases; unmatched junction bases: 21. The CDR3 loop reads CASSPTRDGRPPGEQYF. In nucleotides, the CDR3 is TGTGCCAGCAGCCCTACTAGAGACGGGAGGCCTCCAGGGGAGCAGTACTTC.

The gene calls are TRBV5-1 and TRBJ1-1; D is uncertain. Germline assignment: CDR1 SGHRS and CDR2 YFSETQ. CDR3 size: 14 residues. V was cut by 2 bases and J by 5 bases, with 13 bases left in between. In nucleotides, the CDR3 is TGCGCCAGCAGCTTTGAGGGAATGGGAACTGAAGCTTTCTTT. Amino acids: CASSFEGMGTEAFF.

This clonotype was picked up many times. This chain joins TRBV11-1 and TRBJ2-1; TRBD2 agrees at 10 bases. The CDR3 spans 15 residues. Germline V gene sequence: CDR1 SGHAT, CDR2 FQDESV (reference sequence). V was clipped by 5 bases and J by 4 bases; unmatched bases: 5. As DNA, the CDR3 is TGTGCCAGCAGCAGGACTAGCGGACCTTACAATGAGCAGTTCTTC. Translating gives CASSRTSGPYNEQFF.

This clonotype was counted ten times or more. This sequence joins TRBV3-1 and TRBJ2-7; TRBD2 matches 9 bases. The CDR3 totals 15 residues. The V gene's germline CDR1 is LGHDT and CDR2 YNNKEL (reference sequence). With V trimmed by 0 bases and J by 4 bases, 4 bases remained unmatched. CDR3 amino acids: CASSQDPSGNYEQYF. The CDR3 DNA sequence: TGTGCCAGCAGCCAAGATCCTAGCGGGAATTACGAGCAGTACTTC.

This clonotype turned up a few times. This sequence joins TRBV6-5 and TRBJ2-2, with D perhaps being TRBD1 or TRBD2 (5 bases each). Trimming shortened V by 0 bases and J by 4 bases, and 15 bases separated the two germline ends. Germline CDR1 reads MNHEY; CDR2 reads SVGAGI. The CDR3 is made up of 17 amino acids. Here the CDR3 DNA reads TGTGCCAGCAGTTACTCGTCGTATGTGAGGGGCACCGGGGAGCTGTTTTTT. This encodes CASSYSSYVRGTGELFF.

The chain has TRBV24-1 and TRBJ2-2; D gene unclear. Trimming stripped 3 bases from V and 3 bases from J, with 16 bases between. This CDR3 spans 17 amino acids. Germline lookup yields CDR1 KGHDR and CDR2 SFDVKD. CDR3 loop: CATSDTSESFYTGELFF. As DNA, the CDR3 is TGTGCCACCAGTGATACCTCCGAGTCGTTCTACACCGGGGAGCTGTTTTTT.

This clonotype showed up many times. The chain joins TRBV6-1 to TRBJ1-2; maybe TRBD1 (5 bases). This CDR3 has 13 residues. CDR1 is MNHNS and CDR2 is SASEGT in the germline V gene. Deletions cut 7 bases from V and 8 bases from J, with 17 bases between. The CDR3, as DNA: TGTGCCAGCAAATCCGCAGGGCCGAGGGGCTACACCTTC. Its translation: CASKSAGPRGYTF.

In DNA form, the CDR3 reads TGTGCCAGCTCCCGGCGGGAGAGCTCCTACAATGAGCAGTTCTTC. Translated, it gives CASSRRESSYNEQFF. V and J are TRBV18 and TRBJ2-1; 7 bases map to TRBD2. CDR1 and CDR2 (germline): KGHSH, LQKENI. Trimming cost V 6 bases and J 0 bases; bases outside gene matches: 5. The CDR3 extends over 15 amino acids. Drawing the rest from reference TRBV18 and TRBJ2-1, the complete variable domain is NAGVMQNPRHLVRRRGQEARLRCSPMKGHSHVYWYRQLPEEGLKFMVYLQKENIIDESGMPKERFSAEFPKEGPSILRIQQVVRGDSAAYFCASSRRESSYNEQFFGPGTRLTVL.

In the case of this clonotype: A much more abundant neighbour one base away suggests this may be a read error. This rearrangement joins TRBV28 to TRBJ1-4, with no clear D. Germline CDR1 is MDHEN and CDR2 is SYDVKM. V was cut by 3 bases and J by 6 bases, with 14 bases left in between. The CDR3 runs to 15 residues. As DNA, the CDR3 is TGTGCCAGCAGTTTCCAGGACTCTCAGGATGAAAAACTGTTTTTT. Amino acids: CASSFQDSQDEKLFF.

This clonotype was detected ten times or more. This chain's CDR3 is CASTRGGVETQYF. The CDR3 nucleotides read TGTGCCAGCACCCGAGGTGGGGTAGAGACCCAGTACTTC. The chain combines TRBV28 with TRBJ2-5; D ambiguous. The germline gives CDR1 MDHEN, CDR2 SYDVKM. The CDR3 contains 13 residues. The V and J ends lost 7 bases and 4 bases respectively, with 13 bases between them.

This clonotype showed up many times. This sequence joins TRBV3-1 and TRBJ2-1; possibly TRBD2 for D (5 bases). In germline, CDR1 is LGHDT, CDR2 YNNKEL (reference sequence). The CDR3 runs 14 residues. V lost 4 bases and J 6 bases, leaving 13 bases between the germline ends. The CDR3 DNA follows: TGTGCCAGCAGCCCGCAGACTATTTTCAATGAGCAGTTCTTC. Translating it yields CASSPQTIFNEQFF.

There are many counts of this clonotype. J is TRBJ2-7 and V is TRBV11-2; D tentatively fits TRBD1 or TRBD2 (5 bases each). CDR3 length: 17 residues. With 2 bases removed from V and 3 bases from J, the gap between germline ends came to 20 bases. Germline V gene lookup returns CDR1 SGHAT and CDR2 FQNNGV. CDR3 sequence: CASSLRAGVGTNYEQYF. The CDR3 DNA follows: TGTGCCAGCAGCTTACGAGCCGGGGTAGGGACGAACTACGAGCAGTACTTC.

This clonotype was detected a few times. V gene TRBV5-5 combines with J gene TRBJ2-5; no definite D call. The CDR3 spans 14 residues. Per germline, CDR1 SGHKS and CDR2 YYEKEE (reference sequence). Trimming stripped 5 bases from V and 4 bases from J, with 15 bases between. CDR3 amino acids: CASSFRRAGETQYF. The CDR3 DNA reads as TGTGCCAGCAGTTTTAGGCGCGCAGGAGAGACCCAGTACTTC.

There are many counts of this clonotype. The chain employs TRBV29-1 and TRBJ1-1; D may be TRBD1 (6 bases). The CDR3 length is 14 residues. Germline V gene lookup returns CDR1 SQVTM and CDR2 ANQGSEA. V was clipped by 4 bases and J by 5 bases, with 17 bases between them. CDR3 sequence: CSVGRGRGGTEAFF. In DNA, the CDR3 is TGCAGCGTTGGTCGCGGCAGGGGAGGGACTGAAGCTTTCTTT.

This clonotype was seen at least ten times. The chain uses TRBV19 and TRBJ1-1; tentative D call: TRBD1 (5 bases). The CDR3 consists of 14 residues. CDR1 is LNHDA, CDR2 SQIVND, per germline (reference sequence). Trimming took off 3 bases at V and 2 bases at J, with 10 bases between the two ends. CDR3 region: CASSIQGSNTEAFF. In DNA form, the CDR3 reads TGTGCCAGTAGTATTCAGGGTAGCAACACTGAAGCTTTCTTT.

V usage is TRBV12-3 or TRBV12-4 and J usage is TRBJ2-1; D unresolved. Trimming took 7 bases from V and 5 from J, leaving 12 bases between them. The CDR3 is 13 amino acids. The CDR3: CASKLLGHNEQFF. The CDR3 region has the DNA TGTGCCAGCAAGCTCCTCGGGCACAATGAGCAGTTCTTC.

This clonotype was recorded many times. The J gene is TRBJ1-4, the V gene TRBV20-1, with D uncertain. CDR1 DFQATT and CDR2 SNEGSKA come from the germline V gene (reference sequence). This CDR3 spans 14 amino acids. V was clipped by 0 bases and J by 4 bases, with 9 bases between them. CDR3 coding DNA: TGCAGTGCTAGAGATCAACCGCTTAATGAAAAACTGTTTTTT. It yields the protein CSARDQPLNEKLFF.

The chain is built from TRBV5-1 and TRBJ1-2; D remains ambiguous. The V gene lost 1 base and the J gene lost 4 bases, with 8 bases spanning the gap. CDR3 length equals 13 residues. The germline V gene encodes CDR1 SGHRS and CDR2 YFSETQ. The DNA of the CDR3 is TGCGCCAGCAGCTTGAGTGACGGCTATGGCTACACCTTC. Translation: CASSLSDGYGYTF.

This clonotype was observed at least ten times. The J gene is TRBJ2-7, the V gene TRBV28; D not certain. Trimming shortened V by 5 bases and J by 1 base, and 9 bases separated the two germline ends. There are 13 residues in the CDR3. Looked up from germline, CDR1 is MDHEN and CDR2 is SYDVKM. The chain's CDR3 is CASSEVLSYEQYF. The DNA of the CDR3 is TGTGCCAGCAGTGAAGTGCTATCCTACGAGCAGTACTTC.

This clonotype was seen ten or more times. This chain connects TRBV3-1 to TRBJ1-2; D might be TRBD1 (6 bases). CDR3 size: 14 residues. Trimming left V 4 bases short and J 4 bases short, with 13 bases between. The germline V gene encodes CDR1 LGHDT and CDR2 YNNKEL (reference sequence). The CDR3 DNA sequence: TGTGCCAGCAGCCCACAGGGTCGAATCTATGGCTACACCTTC. Its translation is CASSPQGRIYGYTF.

This rearrangement joins TRBV29-1 to TRBJ2-7, with 9 bases identical to TRBD2. After removal of 8 bases from V and 2 bases from J, the junction contained 7 bases not matched to a gene. The CDR3 consists of 13 residues. Germline-derived CDR1 and CDR2 are SQVTM and ANQGSEA. DNA of the CDR3: TGCAGCTCTGCTAGCGGGACTACCTACGAGCAGTACTTC. This encodes CSSASGTTYEQYF.